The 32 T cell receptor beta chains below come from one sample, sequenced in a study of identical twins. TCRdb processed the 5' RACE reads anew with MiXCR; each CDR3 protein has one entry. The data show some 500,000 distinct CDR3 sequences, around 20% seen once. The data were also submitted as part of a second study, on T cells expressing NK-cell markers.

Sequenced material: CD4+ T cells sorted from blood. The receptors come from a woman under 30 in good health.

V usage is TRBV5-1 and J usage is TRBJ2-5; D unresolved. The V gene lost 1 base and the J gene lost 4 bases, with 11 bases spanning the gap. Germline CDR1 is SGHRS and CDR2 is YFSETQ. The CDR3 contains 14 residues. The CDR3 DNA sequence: TGCGCCAGCAGCTTGACGGACCCAGCAGAGACCCAGTACTTC. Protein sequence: CASSLTDPAETQYF.

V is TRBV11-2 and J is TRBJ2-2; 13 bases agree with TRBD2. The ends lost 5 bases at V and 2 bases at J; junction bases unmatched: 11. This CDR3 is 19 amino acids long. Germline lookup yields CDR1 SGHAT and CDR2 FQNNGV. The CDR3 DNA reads TGTGCCAGCAGCCTCTCGGGACTAGCGGGAATGGTTAACACCGGGGAGCTGTTTTTT. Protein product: CASSLSGLAGMVNTGELFF.

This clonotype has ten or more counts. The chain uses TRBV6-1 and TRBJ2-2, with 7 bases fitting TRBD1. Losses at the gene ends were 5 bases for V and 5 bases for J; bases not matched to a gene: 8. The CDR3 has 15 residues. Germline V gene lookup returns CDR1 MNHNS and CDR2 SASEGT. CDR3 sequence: CASSRTGGRTGELFF. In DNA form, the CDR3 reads TGTGCCAGCAGTCGGACAGGTGGAAGGACCGGGGAGCTGTTTTTT.

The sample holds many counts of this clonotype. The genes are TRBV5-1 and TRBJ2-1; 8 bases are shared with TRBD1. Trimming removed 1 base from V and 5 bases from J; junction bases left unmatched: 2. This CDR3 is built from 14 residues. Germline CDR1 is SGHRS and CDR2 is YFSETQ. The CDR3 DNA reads TGCGCCAGCAGCTTGCAGGGGGCGAACAATGAGCAGTTCTTC. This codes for CASSLQGANNEQFF. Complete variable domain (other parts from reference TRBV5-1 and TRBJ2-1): KAGVTQTPRYLIKTRGQQVTLSCSPISGHRSVSWYQQTPGQGLQFLFEYFSETQRNKGNFPGRFSGRQFSNSRSEMNVSTLELGDSALYLCASSLQGANNEQFFGPGTRLTVL.

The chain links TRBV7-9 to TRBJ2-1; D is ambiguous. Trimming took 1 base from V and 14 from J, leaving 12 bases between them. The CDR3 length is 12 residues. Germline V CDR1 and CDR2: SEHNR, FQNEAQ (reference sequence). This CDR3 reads CASSLEAQSKFF. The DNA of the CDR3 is TGTGCCAGCAGCTTAGAGGCGCAATCAAAGTTCTTC.

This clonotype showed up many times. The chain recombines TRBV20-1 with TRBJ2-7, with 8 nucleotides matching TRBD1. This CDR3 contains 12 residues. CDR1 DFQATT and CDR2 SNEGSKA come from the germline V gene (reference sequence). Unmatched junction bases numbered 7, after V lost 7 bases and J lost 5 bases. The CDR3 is CSVKDRAHEQYF. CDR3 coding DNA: TGCAGTGTGAAGGACAGGGCCCACGAGCAGTACTTC.

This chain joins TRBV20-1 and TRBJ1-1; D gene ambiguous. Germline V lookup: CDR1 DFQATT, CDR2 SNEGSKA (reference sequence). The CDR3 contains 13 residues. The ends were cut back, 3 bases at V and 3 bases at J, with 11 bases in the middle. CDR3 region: CSASLSFHTEAFF. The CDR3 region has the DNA TGCAGTGCTAGCCTATCGTTCCACACTGAAGCTTTCTTT.

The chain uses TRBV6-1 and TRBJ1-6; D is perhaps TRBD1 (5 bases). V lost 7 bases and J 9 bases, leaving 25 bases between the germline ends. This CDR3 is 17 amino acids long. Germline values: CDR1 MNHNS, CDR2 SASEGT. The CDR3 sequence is CASTKTSLGTSGSPLHF. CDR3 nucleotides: TGTGCCAGCACCAAGACCAGCCTTGGGACCTCAGGTTCACCCCTCCACTTT.

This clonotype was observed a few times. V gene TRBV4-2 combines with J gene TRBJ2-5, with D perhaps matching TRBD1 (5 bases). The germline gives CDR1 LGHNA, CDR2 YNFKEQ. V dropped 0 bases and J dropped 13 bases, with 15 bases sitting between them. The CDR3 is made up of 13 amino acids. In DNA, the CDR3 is TGTGCCAGCAGCCAAGAAAAGAAGGCAAGGGGGTACTTC. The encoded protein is CASSQEKKARGYF.

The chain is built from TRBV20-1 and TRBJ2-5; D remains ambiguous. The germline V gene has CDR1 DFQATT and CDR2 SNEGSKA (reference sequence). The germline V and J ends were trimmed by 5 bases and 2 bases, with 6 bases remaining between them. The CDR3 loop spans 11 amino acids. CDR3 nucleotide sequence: TGCAGTGCTGAGAGTCAAGAGACCCAGTACTTC. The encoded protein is CSAESQETQYF.

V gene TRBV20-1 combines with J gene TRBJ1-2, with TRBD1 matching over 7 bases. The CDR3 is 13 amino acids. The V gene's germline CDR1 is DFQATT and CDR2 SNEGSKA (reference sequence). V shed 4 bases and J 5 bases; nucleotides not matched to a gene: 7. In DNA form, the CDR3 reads TGCAGTGCTACCTGGGACAGAAGATATGGCTACACCTTC. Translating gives CSATWDRRYGYTF.

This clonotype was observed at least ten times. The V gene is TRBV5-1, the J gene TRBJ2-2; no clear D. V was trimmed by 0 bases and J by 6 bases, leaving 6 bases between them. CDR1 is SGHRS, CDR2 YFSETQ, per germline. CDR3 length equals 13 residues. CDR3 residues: CASSLEGSGELFF. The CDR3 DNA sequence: TGCGCCAGCAGCTTGGAGGGTTCCGGGGAGCTGTTTTTT.

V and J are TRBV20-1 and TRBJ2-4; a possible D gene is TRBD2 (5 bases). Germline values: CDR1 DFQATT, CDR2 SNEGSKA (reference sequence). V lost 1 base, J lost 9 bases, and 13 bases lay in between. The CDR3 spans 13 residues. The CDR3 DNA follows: TGCAGTGCTAGAGGTCTCGGTCGGGGCATTCAGTACTTC. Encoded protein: CSARGLGRGIQYF.

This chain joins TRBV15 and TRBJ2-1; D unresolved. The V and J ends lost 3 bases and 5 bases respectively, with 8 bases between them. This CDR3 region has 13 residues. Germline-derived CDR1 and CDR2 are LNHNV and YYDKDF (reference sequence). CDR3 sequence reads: CATSSSYDNEQFF. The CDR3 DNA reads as TGTGCCACCAGCAGTTCTTACGACAATGAGCAGTTCTTC. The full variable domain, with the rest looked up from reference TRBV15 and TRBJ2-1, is DAMVIQNPRYQVTQFGKPVTLSCSQTLNHNVMYWYQQKSSQAPKLLFHYYDKDFNNEADTPDNFQSRRPNTSFCFLDIRSPGLGDTAMYLCATSSSYDNEQFFGPGTRLTVL.

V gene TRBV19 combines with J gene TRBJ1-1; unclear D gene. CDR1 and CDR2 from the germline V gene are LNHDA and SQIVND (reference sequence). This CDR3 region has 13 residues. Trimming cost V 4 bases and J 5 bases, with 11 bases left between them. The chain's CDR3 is CASSSRRLTEAFF. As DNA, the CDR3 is TGTGCCAGTAGTAGCCGGAGGCTAACTGAAGCTTTCTTT.

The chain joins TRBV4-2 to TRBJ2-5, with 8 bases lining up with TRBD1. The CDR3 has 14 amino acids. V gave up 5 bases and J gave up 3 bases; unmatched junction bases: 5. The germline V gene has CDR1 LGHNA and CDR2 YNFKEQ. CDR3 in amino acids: CASSTGTGKETQYF. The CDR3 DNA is TGTGCCAGCAGCACCGGGACAGGCAAAGAGACCCAGTACTTC.

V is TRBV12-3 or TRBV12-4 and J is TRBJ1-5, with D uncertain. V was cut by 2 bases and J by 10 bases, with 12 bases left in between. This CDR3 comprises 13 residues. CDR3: CASSLTAGSPQHF. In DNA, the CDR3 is TGTGCCAGCAGTTTAACCGCCGGGAGTCCCCAGCATTTT.

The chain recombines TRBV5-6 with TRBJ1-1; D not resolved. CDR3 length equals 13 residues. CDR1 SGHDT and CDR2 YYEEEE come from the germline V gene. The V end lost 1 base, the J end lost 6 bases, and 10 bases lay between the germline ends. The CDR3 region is CASSLSGEAEAFF. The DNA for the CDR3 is TGTGCCAGCAGCTTGTCGGGAGAGGCTGAAGCTTTCTTT.

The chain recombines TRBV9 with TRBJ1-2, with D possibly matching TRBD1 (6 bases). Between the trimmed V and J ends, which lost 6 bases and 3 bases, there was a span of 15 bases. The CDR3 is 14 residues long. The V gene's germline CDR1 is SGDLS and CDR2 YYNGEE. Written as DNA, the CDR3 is TGTGCCAGCACCGCCAAACGGACAGACTATGGCTACACCTTC. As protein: CASTAKRTDYGYTF.

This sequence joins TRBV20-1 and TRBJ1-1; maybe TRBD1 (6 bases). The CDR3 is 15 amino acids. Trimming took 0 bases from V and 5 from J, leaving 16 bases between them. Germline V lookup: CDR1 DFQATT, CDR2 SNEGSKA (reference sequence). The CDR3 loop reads CSARDPVGGGTEAFF. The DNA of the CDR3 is TGCAGTGCTAGAGATCCGGTTGGGGGCGGTACTGAAGCTTTCTTT.

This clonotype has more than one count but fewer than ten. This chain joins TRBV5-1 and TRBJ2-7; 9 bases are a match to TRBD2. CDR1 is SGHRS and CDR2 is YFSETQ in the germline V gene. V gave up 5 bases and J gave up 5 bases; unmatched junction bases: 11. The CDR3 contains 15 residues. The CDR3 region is CASSRRGTSSDEQYF. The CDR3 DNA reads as TGCGCCAGCAGTCGCCGCGGGACTAGCTCGGACGAGCAGTACTTC.

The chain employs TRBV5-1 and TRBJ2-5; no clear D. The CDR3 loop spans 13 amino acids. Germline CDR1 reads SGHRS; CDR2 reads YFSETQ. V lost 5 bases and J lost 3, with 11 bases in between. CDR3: CASSKATEETQYF. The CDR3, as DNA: TGCGCCAGCAGTAAGGCGACGGAAGAGACCCAGTACTTC.

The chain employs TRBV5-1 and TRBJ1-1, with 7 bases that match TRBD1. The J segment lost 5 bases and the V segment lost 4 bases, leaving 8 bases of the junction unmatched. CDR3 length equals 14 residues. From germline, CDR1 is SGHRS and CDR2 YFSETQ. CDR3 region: CASSGTGVGTEAFF. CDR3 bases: TGCGCCAGCAGCGGAACAGGGGTTGGGACTGAAGCTTTCTTT.

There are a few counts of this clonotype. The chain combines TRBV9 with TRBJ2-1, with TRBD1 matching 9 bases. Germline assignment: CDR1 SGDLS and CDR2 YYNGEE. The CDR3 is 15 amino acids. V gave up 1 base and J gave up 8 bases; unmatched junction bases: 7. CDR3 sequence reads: CASSVLTGGDDEQFF. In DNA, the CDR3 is TGTGCCAGCAGCGTATTGACAGGGGGGGACGATGAGCAGTTCTTC. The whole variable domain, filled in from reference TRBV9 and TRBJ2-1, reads DSGVTQTPKHLITATGQRVTLRCSPRSGDLSVYWYQQSLDQGLQFLIQYYNGEERAKGNILERFSAQQFPDLHSELNLSSLELGDSALYFCASSVLTGGDDEQFFGPGTRLTVL.

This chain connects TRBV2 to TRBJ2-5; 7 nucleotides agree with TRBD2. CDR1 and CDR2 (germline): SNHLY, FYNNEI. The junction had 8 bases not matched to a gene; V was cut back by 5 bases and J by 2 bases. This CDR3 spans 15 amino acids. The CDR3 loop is CASSQLTSWQETQYF. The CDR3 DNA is TGTGCCAGCAGTCAACTGACTAGCTGGCAAGAGACCCAGTACTTC.

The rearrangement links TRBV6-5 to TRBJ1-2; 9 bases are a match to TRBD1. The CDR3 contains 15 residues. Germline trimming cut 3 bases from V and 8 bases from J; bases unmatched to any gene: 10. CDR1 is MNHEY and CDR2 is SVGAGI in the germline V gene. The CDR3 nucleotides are TGTGCCAGCAGTTATACTACCGGACAGGGGAGCGGCTACACCTTC. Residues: CASSYTTGQGSGYTF.

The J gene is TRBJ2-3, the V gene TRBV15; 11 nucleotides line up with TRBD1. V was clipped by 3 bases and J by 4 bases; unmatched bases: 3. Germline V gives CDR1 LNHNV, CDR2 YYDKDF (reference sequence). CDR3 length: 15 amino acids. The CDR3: CATSRGQGGADTQYF. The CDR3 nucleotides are TGTGCCACCAGCAGGGGACAGGGGGGTGCAGATACGCAGTATTTT.

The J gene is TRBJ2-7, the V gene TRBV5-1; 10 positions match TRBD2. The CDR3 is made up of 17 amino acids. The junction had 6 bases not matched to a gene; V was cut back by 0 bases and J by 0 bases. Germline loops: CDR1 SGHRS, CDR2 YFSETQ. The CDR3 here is CASSLALLAGASYEQYF. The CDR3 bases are TGCGCCAGCAGCTTGGCCTTGCTAGCGGGAGCCTCCTACGAGCAGTACTTC.

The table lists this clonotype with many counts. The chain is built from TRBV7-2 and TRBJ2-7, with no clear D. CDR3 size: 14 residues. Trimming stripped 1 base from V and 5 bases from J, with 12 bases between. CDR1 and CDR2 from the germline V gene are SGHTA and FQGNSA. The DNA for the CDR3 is TGTGCCAGCAGCTTAGGGGGTCTAGTCAACGAGCAGTACTTC. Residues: CASSLGGLVNEQYF.

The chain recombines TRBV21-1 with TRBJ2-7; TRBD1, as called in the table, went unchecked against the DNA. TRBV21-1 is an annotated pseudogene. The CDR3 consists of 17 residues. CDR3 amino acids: CASSKGEGSGRSYEQYF. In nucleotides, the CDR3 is TGTGCCAGCAGCAAAGGAGAGGGGAGCGGGCGCTCCTACGAGCAGTACTTC.

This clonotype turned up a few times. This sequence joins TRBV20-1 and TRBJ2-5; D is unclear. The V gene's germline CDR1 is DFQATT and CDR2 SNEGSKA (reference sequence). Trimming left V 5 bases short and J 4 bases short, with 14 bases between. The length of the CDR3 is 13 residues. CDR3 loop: CSAPRTVGETQYF. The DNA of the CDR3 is TGCAGTGCTCCCCGAACAGTTGGAGAGACCCAGTACTTC.

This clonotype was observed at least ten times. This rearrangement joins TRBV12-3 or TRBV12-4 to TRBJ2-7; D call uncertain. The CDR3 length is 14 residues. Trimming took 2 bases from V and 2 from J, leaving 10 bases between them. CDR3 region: CASSLIGATYEQYF. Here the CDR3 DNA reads TGTGCCAGCAGTTTAATTGGTGCTACCTACGAGCAGTACTTC.